This T cell receptor (beta chain) was obtained from a study of T-cell memory formation after mild COVID-19. Study overall: TCR clusters were largely donor specific. Study-wide results and limits: The CD4+ clones that contracted clustered mainly within CM and EM, and the CD8+ clones concentrated in EMRA. For second-wave clones that peaked at day 37, SARS-CoV-2 specificity went unverified. Some clones that responded turned up in pre-infection memory, which suggests that cross-reactive memory joined in.

This clonotype was detected a few times. The antigen is unknown. This CDR3 has 13 residues. The V and J ends lost 3 bases and 5 bases, in that order; junction bases with no gene match: 2. From germline, CDR1 is SGHRS and CDR2 YFSETQ. TCRdb called the 5' RACE reads again in MiXCR, with one record for every CDR3 protein. The table includes around 160,000 distinct CDR3 sequences, about 9.9% detected once. Sequencing used PBMCs or a T cell subset sorted from them (not recorded which). The origin of this receptor is a man between 18 and 29 years old who had mild COVID-19 (a few samples of this study predate the infection). Cell type and time point are not known. The J gene is TRBJ2-3, the V gene TRBV5-1; TRBD1 matches 8 bases. The CDR3 spells CASSYGQGDTQYF. DNA of the CDR3: TGCGCCAGCAGCTACGGACAGGGAGATACGCAGTATTTT.